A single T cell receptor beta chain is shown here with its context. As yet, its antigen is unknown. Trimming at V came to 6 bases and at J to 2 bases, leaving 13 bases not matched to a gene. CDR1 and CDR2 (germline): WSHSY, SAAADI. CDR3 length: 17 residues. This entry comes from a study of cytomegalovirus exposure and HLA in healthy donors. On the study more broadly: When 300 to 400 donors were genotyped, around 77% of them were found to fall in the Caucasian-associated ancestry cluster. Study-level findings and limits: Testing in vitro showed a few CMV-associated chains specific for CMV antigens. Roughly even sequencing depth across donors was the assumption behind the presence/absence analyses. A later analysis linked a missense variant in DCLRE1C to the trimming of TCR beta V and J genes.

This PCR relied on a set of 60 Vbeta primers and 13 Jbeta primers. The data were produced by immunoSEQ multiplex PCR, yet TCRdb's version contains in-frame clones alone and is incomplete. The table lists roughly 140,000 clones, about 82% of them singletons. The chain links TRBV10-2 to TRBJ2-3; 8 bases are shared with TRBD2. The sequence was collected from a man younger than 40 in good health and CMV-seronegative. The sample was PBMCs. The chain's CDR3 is CASRNGLALDPTDTQYF. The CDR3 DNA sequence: TGCGCCAGCAGAAATGGACTAGCACTCGATCCCACAGATACGCAGTATTTT.